These 29 T cell receptor beta chains were sequenced from one sample in a study of blood T cell repertoires in COVID-19. The assay was immunoSEQ multiplex PCR, and TCRdb's table has in-frame clones only and misses some. The sample comprises some 400,000 clones, more than 70% of which are singletons, and 1.3% rests with the top ten. Specimen: PBMCs or T cells enriched from blood (not recorded which). These receptor sequences come from a young man who had recovered from COVID-19.

This chain links TRBV5-1 with TRBJ1-4, with TRBD1 as a possible D gene (6 bases). V was clipped by 7 bases and J by 0 bases, with 16 bases between them. Germline-derived CDR1 and CDR2 are SGHRS and YFSETQ. CDR3 length equals 16 residues. CDR3 coding DNA: TGCGCCAGCTCAGGGGCAGGGATGGCAACTAATGAAAAACTGTTTTTT. Translating gives CASSGAGMATNEKLFF.

The chain recombines TRBV7-9 with TRBJ1-6; 8 nucleotides agree with TRBD1. The CDR3 sequence is 12 residues long. The germline CDR1 and CDR2 sequences are SEHNR and FQNEAQ (reference sequence). Germline trimming cut 5 bases from V and 13 bases from J; bases unmatched to any gene: 4. The CDR3: CASSDDRGPLHF. The CDR3 DNA is TGTGCCAGCAGCGACGACAGGGGCCCCCTCCACTTT. The full variable domain, in which reference TRBV7-9 and TRBJ1-6 provide the parts outside the CDR3, is DTGVSQNPRHKITKRGQNVTFRCDPISEHNRLYWYRQTLGQGPEFLTYFQNEAQLEKSRLLSDRFSAERPKGSFSTLEIQRTEQGDSAMYLCASSDDRGPLHFGNGTRLTVT.

The gene calls are TRBV4-1 and TRBJ1-4; D is unresolved. The CDR3 contains 14 residues. Per the germline V gene, CDR1 is MGHRA and CDR2 is YSYEKL. Trimming took off 0 bases at V and 6 bases at J, with 8 bases between the two ends. In DNA form, the CDR3 reads TGCGCCAGCAGCCAAGATCCCCCAGATGAAAAACTGTTTTTT. Translation: CASSQDPPDEKLFF.

J is TRBJ2-2 and V is TRBV24-1, with D uncertain. The V end lost 7 bases, the J end lost 6 bases, and 8 bases lay between the germline ends. Germline CDR1 is KGHDR and CDR2 is SFDVKD. This CDR3 spans 12 amino acids. As DNA, the CDR3 is TGTGCCACCAGGGCGGCGGCCGGGGAGCTGTTTTTT. Translating it yields CATRAAAGELFF.

To note about this clone: The junction shows a germline mismatch at one end, possibly a read error. This chain joins TRBV7-9 and TRBJ1-2; possibly TRBD1 for D (6 bases). Per the germline V gene, CDR1 is SEHNR and CDR2 is FQNEAQ (reference sequence). The length of the CDR3 is 9 residues. In DNA, the CDR3 is TGTGCCAGCAGCCGCCGGGACAACTTC. Amino acids: CASSRRDNF.

The sample holds one count of this clone. The chain recombines TRBV6-2 or TRBV6-3 with TRBJ2-1, with D possibly TRBD2 on 5 matching bases. The V and J ends lost 2 bases and 8 bases respectively, with 7 bases between them. This CDR3 region has 12 residues. CDR1 is MNHEY, CDR2 SVGEGT, per germline. CDR3 sequence (DNA): TGTGCCAGCAGTTACGAGGGCCATGAGCAGTTCTTC. Its translation: CASSYEGHEQFF.

CDR3 nucleotides: TGTGCCAGCAGTTCCCTTTGGGCGCCGAAGGGCTACACCTTC. Its translation is CASSSLWAPKGYTF. The chain links TRBV6-5 to TRBJ1-2; no definite D call. Germline CDR1 MNHEY, CDR2 SVGAGI. The CDR3 has 14 amino acids. The V end was cut by 4 bases, the J end by 8 bases, with 17 bases between.

As to this clone: Other DNA variants within this sample encode the same CDR3. The rearrangement links TRBV5-1 to TRBJ2-5, with TRBD1 matching 7 bases. This CDR3 is built from 13 residues. CDR1 is SGHRS, CDR2 YFSETQ, per germline. J gave up 5 bases and V 2 bases, and 3 bases lay outside the gene matches. CDR3 region: CASSLARGETQYF. As DNA, the CDR3 is TGCGCCAGCAGCTTAGCCAGGGGGGAGACCCAGTACTTC.

The V and J genes are TRBV30 and TRBJ2-2, with 9 bases fitting TRBD1. V lost 1 base, J lost 6 bases, and 6 bases stayed unmatched. The CDR3 is made up of 15 amino acids. Germline V CDR1 and CDR2: GTSNPN, SVGIG (reference sequence). The CDR3 DNA follows: TGTGCCTGGAGTGGGGGGACAGGGTGGTCCGGGGAGCTGTTTTTT. Its protein is CAWSGGTGWSGELFF.

The chain joins TRBV19 to TRBJ1-4; D is possibly TRBD1 (5 bases). The CDR3 totals 12 residues. V was pared by 5 bases and J by 12 bases, with 13 bases between. Germline assignment: CDR1 LNHDA and CDR2 SQIVND (reference sequence). The CDR3 sequence is CASSFPSGELFF. The DNA of the CDR3 is TGTGCCAGTAGTTTCCCGTCGGGGGAACTGTTTTTT.

The chain has TRBV5-6 and TRBJ1-2; 7 nucleotides align to TRBD1. The CDR3 runs 14 residues. The germline V gene has CDR1 SGHDT and CDR2 YYEEEE. J lost 2 bases, V lost 5 bases, and 6 bases had no gene match. The CDR3 region is CASRPRTGNYGYTF. CDR3 DNA: TGTGCCAGCAGGCCTCGGACAGGCAACTATGGCTACACCTTC.

The rearrangement joins TRBV4-2 to TRBJ2-1; TRBD2 matches 8 bases. Germline loops: CDR1 LGHNA, CDR2 YNFKEQ. V was clipped by 3 bases and J by 7 bases; unmatched bases: 11. The CDR3 runs 16 residues. The CDR3: CASSQRGVAGRNEQFF. For the CDR3, the DNA is TGTGCCAGCAGCCAGAGAGGAGTAGCGGGGAGGAATGAGCAGTTCTTC.

The sample holds one count of this clone. The rearrangement uses TRBV11-2 and TRBJ1-4; weak D call: TRBD1 (6 bases). The CDR3 covers 14 residues. Trimming stripped 4 bases from V and 6 bases from J, with 12 bases between. Germline CDR1 SGHAT, CDR2 FQNNGV. The CDR3 coding sequence is TGTGCCAGCAGCTCCGGGACACTCTATGAAAAACTGTTTTTT. Amino acid sequence: CASSSGTLYEKLFF.

The rearrangement joins TRBV10-3 to TRBJ2-1, with D possibly being TRBD1 (5 bases). The ends were cut back, 0 bases at V and 4 bases at J, with 13 bases in the middle. The germline gives CDR1 ENHRY, CDR2 SYGVKD. The CDR3 runs to 16 residues. The CDR3 bases are TGTGCCATCAGTGAGTCGTGGACATTCCTTTACAATGAGCAGTTCTTC. It yields the protein CAISESWTFLYNEQFF.

The J gene is TRBJ1-2, the V gene TRBV7-2; 10 bases match TRBD1. The germline V gene has CDR1 SGHTA and CDR2 FQGNSA. The CDR3 contains 15 residues. Germline trimming cut 5 bases from V and 8 bases from J; bases unmatched to any gene: 11. CDR3 coding DNA: TGTGCCAGCAGCGCGTGGGACAGGGGAATAGAGGGCTACACCTTC. Protein product: CASSAWDRGIEGYTF.

In the case of this clone: A read error may produce the germline difference seen at one junction end. The rearrangement joins TRBV7-7 to TRBJ2-7; D possibly corresponds to TRBD1 (6 bases). The CDR3 extends over 19 amino acids. CDR1 SSHAT and CDR2 FNYEAQ come from the germline V gene (reference sequence). The CDR3 is CASSLGPPPDRIFSYEQYF. The CDR3 coding sequence is TGTGCTAGCAGCTTAGGACCCCCACCCGACAGGATATTCTCCTACGAGCAGTACTTC.

The J gene is TRBJ2-7, the V gene TRBV2; D may be TRBD1 (5 bases). The length of the CDR3 is 14 residues. Germline-derived CDR1 and CDR2 are SNHLY and FYNNEI. V shed 8 bases and J shed 4 bases, with 18 bases lying between them. Written as DNA, the CDR3 is TGTGCCAGCGCGTCACAGGCCTCTTTATACGAGCAGTACTTC. Its protein product is CASASQASLYEQYF.

The rearrangement uses TRBV4-1 and TRBJ2-6; 12 positions agree with TRBD1. The germline gives CDR1 MGHRA, CDR2 YSYEKL. The CDR3 extends over 18 amino acids. The V gene end was trimmed by 2 bases and the J gene end by 4 bases; junction bases not matched to a gene: 6. Here the CDR3 reads CASSQPGQGAWGANVLTF. For the CDR3, the DNA is TGCGCCAGCAGCCAACCGGGACAGGGGGCGTGGGGGGCCAACGTCCTGACTTTC.

V usage is TRBV7-2 and J usage is TRBJ2-7, with TRBD1 matching over 7 bases. Germline V CDR1 and CDR2: SGHTA, FQGNSA. V shed 5 bases, J shed 2 bases, and the junction held 12 bases outside the gene matches. CDR3 length: 16 residues. CDR3 sequence (DNA): TGTGCCAGCAGCCTGAACACAGGGGTTCTTGCCTACGAGCAGTACTTC. Its translation: CASSLNTGVLAYEQYF.

Note on this clone: The sample carries other DNA sequences with the same CDR3. J is TRBJ1-6 and V is TRBV7-9; 8 bases map to TRBD1. Losses at the gene ends were 3 bases for V and 6 bases for J; bases not matched to a gene: 1. Germline-derived CDR1 and CDR2 are SEHNR and FQNEAQ (reference sequence). This CDR3 has 14 residues. CDR3 loop: CASSLGQVNSPLHF. CDR3 DNA: TGTGCCAGCAGCTTGGGACAGGTTAATTCACCCCTCCACTTT.

The chain employs TRBV6-5 and TRBJ2-2, with a tentative D call TRBD1 (5 bases). Germline V CDR1 and CDR2: MNHEY, SVGAGI. The V end lost 10 bases, the J end lost 5 bases, and 11 bases lay between the germline ends. This CDR3 contains 12 residues. DNA for the CDR3: TGTGCCACTACCAGGGCAACCGGGGAGCTGTTTTTT. This codes for CATTRATGELFF.

This clone was detected once. The V and J genes are TRBV9 and TRBJ1-2; 7 bases line up with TRBD1. Germline lookup yields CDR1 SGDLS and CDR2 YYNGEE. V shed 4 bases, J shed 10 bases, and the junction held 19 bases outside the gene matches. CDR3 length: 16 amino acids. This CDR3 is CASSPGFRDSPLVYTF. In DNA, the CDR3 is TGTGCCAGCAGCCCGGGATTCCGGGACAGCCCCCTCGTCTACACCTTC.

The rearrangement links TRBV15 to TRBJ2-1; 8 bases map to TRBD1. The CDR3 is 15 residues long. Losses at the gene ends were 5 bases for V and 0 bases for J; bases not matched to a gene: 3. The germline V gene encodes CDR1 LNHNV and CDR2 YYDKDF (reference sequence). The CDR3 loop reads CATSGDRFSYNEQFF. The CDR3 coding sequence is TGTGCCACCAGCGGGGACAGGTTCTCCTACAATGAGCAGTTCTTC.

The V call is TRBV29-1, the J call TRBJ2-1; TRBD2 is a possible D gene (5 bases). V was shortened by 2 bases and J by 3 bases, with 17 bases between the two germline ends. Germline V gene lookup returns CDR1 SQVTM and CDR2 ANQGSEA. CDR3 length: 16 amino acids. The DNA of the CDR3 is TGCAGCGTTGAAATCGGCCGGGGTGTAAGCTACAATGAGCAGTTCTTC. Translated: CSVEIGRGVSYNEQFF.

This rearrangement joins TRBV5-4 to TRBJ2-1, with D possibly TRBD2 on 7 matching bases. The CDR3 consists of 15 residues. V gave up 0 bases and J gave up 5 bases, with 12 bases separating them. Germline CDR1 and CDR2: SGHNT and YYREEE (reference sequence). The CDR3 DNA sequence: TGTGCCAGCAGCTTGGGGCGGGGGCTTAACAATGAGCAGTTCTTC. Translated, it gives CASSLGRGLNNEQFF.

The gene calls are TRBV5-4 and TRBJ1-3; 9 bases are shared with TRBD1. Unmatched junction bases numbered 3, after V lost 2 bases and J lost 3 bases. CDR3 length: 15 amino acids. Germline CDR1 and CDR2: SGHNT and YYREEE (reference sequence). CDR3 bases: TGTGCCAGCAGCTTACAGGGGGCATATGGAAACACCATATATTTT. Translation gives CASSLQGAYGNTIYF.

The chain joins TRBV15 to TRBJ1-3; D is unresolved. CDR3 length: 15 amino acids. CDR1 is LNHNV, CDR2 YYDKDF, per germline (reference sequence). Trimming removed 0 bases from V and 1 base from J, with 7 bases in between. The CDR3 spells CATSRDRGSGNTIYF. The CDR3 DNA sequence: TGTGCCACCAGCAGAGACCGGGGATCTGGAAACACCATATATTTT.

V gene TRBV4-2 combines with J gene TRBJ1-5; D call uncertain. Trimming left V 0 bases short and J 2 bases short, with 11 bases between. The CDR3 is made up of 16 amino acids. Germline V CDR1 and CDR2: LGHNA, YNFKEQ. This chain's CDR3 is CASSQDSLERNQPQHF. CDR3 bases: TGTGCCAGCAGCCAAGATAGCCTGGAGCGCAATCAGCCCCAGCATTTT.

The chain carries TRBV6-2 or TRBV6-3 and TRBJ1-2, with D uncertain. Deletions cut 2 bases from V and 3 bases from J, with 10 bases between. The CDR3 totals 14 residues. CDR1 and CDR2 (germline): MNHEY, SVGEGT. CDR3 in amino acids: CASSYAGPDYGYTF. CDR3 in DNA: TGTGCCAGCAGTTACGCGGGTCCTGACTATGGCTACACCTTC.